The entry that follows covers one T cell receptor (beta chain) sequence. Its antigen is unknown. Trimming cost V 6 bases and J 5 bases, with 13 bases left between them. The CDR3 contains 13 residues. This record comes from a study of Graves' ophthalmopathy and Graves' hyperthyroidism. Study conclusions and caveats: Among thyroid clonotypes expanded above 0.001 frequency, most also appeared in blood. Ophthalmopathy was separated from stable hyperthyroidism by a 13-signature model with around 88% sensitivity and 75% to 83% specificity.

Absence of ophthalmopathy within 18 months of follow-up defined stable hyperthyroidism. The study amplified TCR beta CDR3 regions using RNA transcripts. The first round was an RT-PCR with HTBI primers, and the second round was a multiplex PCR. TCRdb ran MiXCR on the multiplex PCR reads and lists one entry per CDR3 protein. This sample has about 620,000 distinct CDR3 sequences, with about 20% found just once. Sequencing was carried out using peripheral blood. The rearrangement joins TRBV12-3 or TRBV12-4 to TRBJ1-2, with D unclear. The TCR sequence derives from a woman aged 18-29 years with stable Graves' hyperthyroidism. Some clones in this sample may be carry-over from other donors' samples. CDR3 sequence (DNA): TGTGCCAGCAGCTGGGGAGTTACTTATGGCTACACCTTC. Amino acid sequence: CASSWGVTYGYTF.